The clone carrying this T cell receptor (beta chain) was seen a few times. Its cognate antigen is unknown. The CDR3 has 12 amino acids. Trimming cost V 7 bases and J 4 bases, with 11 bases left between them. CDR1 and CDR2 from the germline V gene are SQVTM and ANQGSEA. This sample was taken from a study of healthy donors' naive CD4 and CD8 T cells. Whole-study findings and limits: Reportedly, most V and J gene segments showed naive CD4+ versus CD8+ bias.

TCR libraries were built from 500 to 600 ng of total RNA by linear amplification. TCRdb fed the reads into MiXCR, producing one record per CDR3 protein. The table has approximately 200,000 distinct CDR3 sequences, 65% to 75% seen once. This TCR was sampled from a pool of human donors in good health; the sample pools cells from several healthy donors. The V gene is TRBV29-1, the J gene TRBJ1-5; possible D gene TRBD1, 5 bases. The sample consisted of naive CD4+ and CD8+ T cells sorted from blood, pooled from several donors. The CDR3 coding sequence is TGCAGCGCCGGCAGGGAAAATCAGCCCCAGCATTTT. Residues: CSAGRENQPQHF.